The source of this TCR beta chain is a study of blood T cells in healthy people across ages. As regards this clonotype: Antigen: not known.

All donors came from Russia, were Caucasian and healthy, and spanned ages roughly 6 to 95. Points from the study as a whole: CMV status of donors was not determined, possibly confounding expanded clonotype changes. A roughly linear age-dependent decrease characterized TCR beta diversity per million T cells.

The use of a sample-barcoded 5' primer and a J-beta primer mix characterized a second PCR of about 6 to 12 cycles. TCRdb reprocessed the 5' RACE reads via MiXCR and lists one record per CDR3 protein. The sample has about 640,000 distinct CDR3 sequences, roughly 58% seen once. V was trimmed by 2 bases and J by 5 bases, leaving 13 bases between them. CDR3 length: 15 amino acids. The germline gives CDR1 LGHNT, CDR2 FRNRAP. The V gene is TRBV12-5, the J gene TRBJ2-1; D is tentatively TRBD1 or TRBD2 (5 bases each). This receptor was obtained from a man in his sixties in good health. Source material: blood. The DNA for the CDR3 is TGTGCTAGTGGTTTGACCGGGGCAGGCCACAATGAGCAGTTCTTC. Protein sequence: CASGLTGAGHNEQFF.